This paragraph covers one TCR beta chain sequence. Its matching antigen is unknown. The sample belongs to a study of cytomegalovirus exposure and HLA in healthy donors. Findings and limits, study-wide: For most TCR sequences rarity was the rule, although some public TCRs occurred in many donors. Being productive about 90% or about 30% of the time was typical of most TCR beta V segments in an earlier analysis.

Researchers ran the PCR with 60 Vbeta and 13 Jbeta primers. The assay was immunoSEQ multiplex PCR, and TCRdb's table has in-frame clones only and misses some. The sample lists around 110,000 clones, 60% to 85% occurring once. This TCR came from a woman between 18 and 30 years old in good health and CMV-seronegative. The sequencing sample was made of PBMCs.

CDR3 sequence: CASSYGQSNYGYTF. CDR3 bases: TGTGCCAGCAGCTATGGACAGTCTAACTATGGCTACACCTTC. The chain uses TRBV5-4 and TRBJ1-2; D may be TRBD1 (6 bases). This CDR3 comprises 14 residues. Germline values: CDR1 SGHNT, CDR2 YYREEE (reference sequence). V lost 3 bases and J 0 bases, leaving 9 bases between the germline ends.